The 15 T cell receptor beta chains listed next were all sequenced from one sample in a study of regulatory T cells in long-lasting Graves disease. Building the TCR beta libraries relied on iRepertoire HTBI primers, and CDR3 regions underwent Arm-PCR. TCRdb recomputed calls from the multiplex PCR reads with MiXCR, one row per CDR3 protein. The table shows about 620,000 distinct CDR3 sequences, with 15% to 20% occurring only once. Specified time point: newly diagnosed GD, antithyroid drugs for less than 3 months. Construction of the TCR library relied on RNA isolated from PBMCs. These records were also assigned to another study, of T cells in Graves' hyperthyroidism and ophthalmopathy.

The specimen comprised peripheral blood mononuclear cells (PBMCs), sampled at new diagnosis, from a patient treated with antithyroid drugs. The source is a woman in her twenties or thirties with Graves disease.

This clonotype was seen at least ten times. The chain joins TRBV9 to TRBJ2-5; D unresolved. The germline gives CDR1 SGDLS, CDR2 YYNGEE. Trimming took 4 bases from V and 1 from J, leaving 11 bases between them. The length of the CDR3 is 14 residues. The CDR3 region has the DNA TGTGCCAGCAGCCCTGGGCCAGGCCAAGAGACCCAGTACTTC. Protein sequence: CASSPGPGQETQYF.

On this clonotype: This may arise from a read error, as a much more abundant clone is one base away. CDR3 in DNA: TGTGCCAGCAGCCCGCAGGGACAGGTTAACTATGGCTACACCTTC. Protein sequence: CASSPQGQVNYGYTF. The rearrangement joins TRBV7-9 to TRBJ1-2, with 8 nucleotides matching TRBD1. V was pared by 5 bases and J by 1 base, with 6 bases of the junction left unmatched. This CDR3 spans 15 amino acids. The germline CDR1 and CDR2 sequences are SEHNR and FQNEAQ (reference sequence). Drawing the rest from reference TRBV7-9 and TRBJ1-2, the complete variable domain is DTGVSQNPRHKITKRGQNVTFRCDPISEHNRLYWYRQTLGQGPEFLTYFQNEAQLEKSRLLSDRFSAERPKGSFSTLEIQRTEQGDSAMYLCASSPQGQVNYGYTFGSGTRLTVV.

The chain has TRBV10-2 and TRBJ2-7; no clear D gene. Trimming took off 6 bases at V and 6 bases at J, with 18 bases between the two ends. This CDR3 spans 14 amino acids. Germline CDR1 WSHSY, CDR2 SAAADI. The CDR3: CASSEVGPAVEQYF. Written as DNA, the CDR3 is TGCGCCAGCAGCGAAGTAGGACCCGCCGTCGAGCAGTACTTC.

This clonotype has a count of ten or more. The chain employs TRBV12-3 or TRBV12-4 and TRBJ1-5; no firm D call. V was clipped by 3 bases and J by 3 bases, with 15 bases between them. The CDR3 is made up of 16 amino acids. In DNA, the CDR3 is TGTGCCAGCAGTTTTGCGGGTATTGAAGTCAATCAGCCCCAGCATTTT. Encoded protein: CASSFAGIEVNQPQHF.

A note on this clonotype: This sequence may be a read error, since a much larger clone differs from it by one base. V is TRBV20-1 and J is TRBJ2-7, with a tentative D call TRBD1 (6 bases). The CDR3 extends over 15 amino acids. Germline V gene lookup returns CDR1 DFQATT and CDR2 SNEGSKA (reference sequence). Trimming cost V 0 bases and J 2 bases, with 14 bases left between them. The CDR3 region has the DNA TGCAGTGCTAGAGATGAGACAGGAGGTGCCTACGAGCAGTACTTC. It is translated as CSARDETGGAYEQYF.

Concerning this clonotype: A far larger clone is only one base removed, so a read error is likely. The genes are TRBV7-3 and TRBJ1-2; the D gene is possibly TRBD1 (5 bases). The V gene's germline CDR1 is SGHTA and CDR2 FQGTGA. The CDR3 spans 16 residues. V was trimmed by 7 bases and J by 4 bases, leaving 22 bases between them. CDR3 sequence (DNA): TGTGCCAGCAACGAGACCGACCCAGGGCGAAGCTATGGCTACACCTTC. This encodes CASNETDPGRSYGYTF.

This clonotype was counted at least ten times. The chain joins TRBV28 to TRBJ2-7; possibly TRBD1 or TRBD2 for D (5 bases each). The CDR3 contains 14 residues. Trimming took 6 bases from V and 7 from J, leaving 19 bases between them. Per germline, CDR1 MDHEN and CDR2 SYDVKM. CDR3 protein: CASSWGSQEWEQYF. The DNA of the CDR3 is TGTGCCAGCAGCTGGGGGTCTCAGGAGTGGGAGCAGTACTTC.

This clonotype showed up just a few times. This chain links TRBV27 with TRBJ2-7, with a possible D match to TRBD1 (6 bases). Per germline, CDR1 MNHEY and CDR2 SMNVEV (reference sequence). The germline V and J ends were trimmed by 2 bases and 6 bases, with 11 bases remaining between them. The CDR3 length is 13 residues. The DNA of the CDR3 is TGTGCCAGCAGTTTAAAACAGGGAGTCGAGCAGTACTTC. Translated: CASSLKQGVEQYF.

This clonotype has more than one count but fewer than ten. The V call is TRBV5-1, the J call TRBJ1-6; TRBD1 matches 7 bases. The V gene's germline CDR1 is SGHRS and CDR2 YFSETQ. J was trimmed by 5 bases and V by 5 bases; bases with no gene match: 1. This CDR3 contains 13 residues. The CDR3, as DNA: TGCGCCAGCAGTGGGACAGATAATTCACCCCTCCACTTT. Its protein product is CASSGTDNSPLHF.

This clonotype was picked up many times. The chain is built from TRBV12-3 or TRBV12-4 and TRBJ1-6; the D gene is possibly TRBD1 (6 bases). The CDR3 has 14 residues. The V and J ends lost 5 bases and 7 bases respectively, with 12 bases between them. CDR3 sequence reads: CASSPQGGNSPLHF. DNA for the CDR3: TGTGCCAGCAGTCCACAGGGAGGGAATTCACCCCTCCACTTT.

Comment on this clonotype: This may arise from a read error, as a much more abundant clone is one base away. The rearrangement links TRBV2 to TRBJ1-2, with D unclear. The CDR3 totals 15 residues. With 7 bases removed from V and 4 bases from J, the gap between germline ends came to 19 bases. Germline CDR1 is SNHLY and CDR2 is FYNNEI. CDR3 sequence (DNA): TGTGCCAGCATCCCAAGGCCAACCACCCGCTATGGCTACACCTTC. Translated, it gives CASIPRPTTRYGYTF.

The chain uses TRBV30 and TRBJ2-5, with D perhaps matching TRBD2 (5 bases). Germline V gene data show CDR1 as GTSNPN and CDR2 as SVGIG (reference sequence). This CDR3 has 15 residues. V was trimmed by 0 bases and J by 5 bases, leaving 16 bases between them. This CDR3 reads CAWSVTGITLETQYF. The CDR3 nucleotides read TGTGCCTGGAGTGTAACCGGGATCACGCTGGAGACCCAGTACTTC.

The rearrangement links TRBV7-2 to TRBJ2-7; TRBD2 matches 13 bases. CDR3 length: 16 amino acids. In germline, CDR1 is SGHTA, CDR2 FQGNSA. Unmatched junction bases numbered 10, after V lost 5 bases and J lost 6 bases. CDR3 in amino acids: CASSQDRLAGGSEQYF. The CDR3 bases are TGTGCCAGCAGCCAAGATCGACTAGCGGGAGGTAGCGAGCAGTACTTC.

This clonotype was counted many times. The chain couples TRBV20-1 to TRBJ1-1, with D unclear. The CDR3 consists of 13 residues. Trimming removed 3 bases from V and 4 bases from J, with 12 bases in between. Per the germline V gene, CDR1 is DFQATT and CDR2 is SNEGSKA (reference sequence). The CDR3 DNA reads TGCAGTGCTAGGGGAAGCGGCCGCACTGAAGCTTTCTTT. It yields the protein CSARGSGRTEAFF.

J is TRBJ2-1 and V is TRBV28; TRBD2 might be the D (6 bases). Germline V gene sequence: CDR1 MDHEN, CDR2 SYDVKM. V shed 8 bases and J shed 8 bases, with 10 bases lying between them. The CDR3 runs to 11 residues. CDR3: CASGRDYEQFF. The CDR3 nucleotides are TGTGCCAGCGGCCGGGACTATGAGCAGTTCTTC.